This T cell receptor (beta chain) emerged from a study of PD-1 blockade in classical Hodgkin lymphoma. Time point reported: cycle 4 day 1 (C4D1), after five to seven weeks of nivolumab. No patient escaped relapse after autologous stem cell transplantation, and brentuximab vedotin exposure varied. Magnetic negative selection served to purify CD4+ T cells out of PBMCs that had been thawed. Measured with immunoSEQ multiplex PCR; TCRdb has only the in-frame clones, and not every one. The table has about 30,000 clones, roughly 80% seen once. Trimming removed 1 base from V and 1 base from J, with 10 bases in between. CDR1 is KGHSH, CDR2 LQKENI, per germline. The CDR3 has 16 residues.

The chain joins TRBV18 to TRBJ2-2, with TRBD2 as a possible D gene (5 bases). The specimen comprised CD4+ T cells from blood, sampled before the fourth cycle of nivolumab. This receptor was taken from a human donor with classical Hodgkin lymphoma. Written as DNA, the CDR3 is TGTGCCAGCTCACCACGGGAGTCCGGGAACACCGGGGAGCTGTTTTTT. Its protein is CASSPRESGNTGELFF.